These T cell receptor beta chains were read from a single sample in a study of T-cell reconstitution after alpha-beta-depleted transplantation in children. TCRdb reprocessed the PCR reads with MiXCR, giving one entry per CDR3 protein. The table records around 200,000 distinct CDR3 sequences, about 8.2% of them present only once. Sequencing was performed on PBMCs, mostly from graft donor cells, taken 360 days after TCRalphabeta/CD19-depleted stem cell transplant. These TCRs come from a male patient between 2 and 10 years old who had a stem cell transplant for acute myeloid leukemia, so the T cells may come from the graft donor. The CDR3 runs from the conserved cysteine through the conserved F or W. The D gene is left open where the match is weak. Some rows mark clone size as missing; the rest say once, few, many or name a class of expanded clone.

d_call	j_call	clone_size	v_call	cdr3_length	cdr3_aa	cdr3_nt
-	TRBJ2-1	-	TRBV20-1	16	CSARDGLLRSYNEQFF	TGCAGTGCTAGAGATGGGCTATTGAGGTCCTACAATGAGCAGTTCTTC
-	TRBJ1-6	-	TRBV12-3/TRBV12-4	15	CASSLGGLGIVPLHF	TGTGCCAGCAGTCTGGGGGGCCTTGGGATCGTGCCCCTCCACTTT
TRBD1	TRBJ2-7	-	TRBV6-5	14	CASTPGTGVYEQYF	TGTGCCAGCACCCCTGGGACAGGGGTTTACGAGCAGTACTTC
TRBD1	TRBJ2-5	-	TRBV5-1	15	CASSFGGTGQETQYF	TGCGCCAGCAGCTTCGGTGGGACAGGACAAGAGACCCAGTACTTC
TRBD1	TRBJ1-5	-	TRBV5-1	14	CASSVGQPDQPQHF	TGCGCCAGCAGCGTGGGACAGCCAGATCAGCCCCAGCATTTT
-	TRBJ2-7	-	TRBV2	12	CASTLNSYEQYF	TGTGCCAGCACCCTGAACTCCTACGAGCAGTACTTC
-	TRBJ2-1	many	TRBV29-1	15	CSVARIASSYNEQFF	TGCAGCGTTGCCCGAATCGCGAGCTCCTACAATGAGCAGTTCTTC
-	TRBJ1-1	-	TRBV18	15	CASSRPTGVNTEAFF	TGTGCCAGCTCACGGCCGACAGGCGTAAACACTGAAGCTTTCTTT
-	TRBJ2-1	many	TRBV6-1	13	CASSVVLPGEQFF	TGTGCCAGCAGTGTTGTGCTTCCGGGTGAGCAGTTCTTC
-	TRBJ2-5	many	TRBV5-1	15	CASSLAPGTQETQYF	TGCGCCAGCAGCTTAGCCCCGGGGACCCAAGAGACCCAGTACTTC
-	TRBJ2-1	few	TRBV12-3/TRBV12-4	15	CASSIQGGAYNEQFF	TGTGCCAGCAGTATACAGGGAGGGGCCTACAATGAGCAGTTCTTC
TRBD1	TRBJ1-2	many	TRBV7-2	13	CASSLGQGYGYTF	TGTGCCAGCAGTTTAGGACAGGGTTATGGCTACACCTTC
-	TRBJ2-5	few	TRBV24-1	18	CATSDSRGADSRLETQYF	TGTGCCACCAGTGATTCCCGGGGGGCGGATTCCAGACTGGAGACCCAGTACTTC
-	TRBJ1-3	many	TRBV12-3/TRBV12-4	15	CASSPLQGSGNTIYF	TGTGCCAGCAGCCCCCTACAGGGCTCTGGAAACACCATATATTTT
-	TRBJ2-1	many	TRBV15	12	CATSRERLEQFF	TGTGCCACCAGCAGAGAGCGACTCGAGCAGTTCTTC
-	TRBJ2-5	few	TRBV4-1	16	CASSQAEGGHQETQYF	TGCGCCAGCAGCCAAGCTGAGGGGGGACACCAAGAGACCCAGTACTTC
-	TRBJ1-2	few	TRBV20-1	18	CSARKRQGGSRWSYGYTF	TGCAGTGCTAGAAAGCGCCAGGGCGGCTCCCGCTGGAGCTATGGCTACACCTTC
-	TRBJ1-2	few	TRBV18	11	CASSQGPGYTF	TGTGCCAGCTCCCAGGGTCCTGGCTACACCTTC
-	TRBJ2-1	few	TRBV20-1	14	CSARVAGDRNEQFF	TGCAGTGCTAGAGTAGCGGGGGACAGGAATGAGCAGTTCTTC
TRBD2	TRBJ2-1	-	TRBV6-1	14	CASSGLAGHNEQFF	TGTGCCAGCAGCGGACTAGCGGGCCACAATGAGCAGTTCTTC
-	TRBJ2-3	many	TRBV12-3/TRBV12-4	16	CASSLRGASSTDTQYF	TGTGCCAGCAGTTTGAGGGGAGCCTCCAGCACAGATACGCAGTATTTT
TRBD1	TRBJ2-3	few	TRBV5-1	15	CASSAPQGVADTQYF	TGCGCCAGCAGCGCGCCCCAGGGGGTAGCAGATACGCAGTATTTT
TRBD1	TRBJ1-5	-	TRBV20-1	13	CSASDRDYQPQHF	TGCAGTGCTAGTGACAGGGACTATCAGCCCCAGCATTTT
TRBD1	TRBJ1-4	many	TRBV29-1	13	CSVEGTGNEKLFF	TGCAGCGTCGAGGGGACAGGGAATGAAAAACTGTTTTTT
TRBD1	TRBJ1-5	many	TRBV12-3/TRBV12-4	14	CASSFRQGRQPQHF	TGTGCCAGCAGTTTCAGACAGGGGAGGCAGCCCCAGCATTTT
TRBD2	TRBJ2-7	many	TRBV5-4	14	CASSLIGRIDEQYF	TGTGCCAGCAGCTTGATCGGGAGGATAGACGAGCAGTACTTC
-	TRBJ2-1	-	TRBV15	12	CATSREKHEQFF	TGTGCCACCAGCAGAGAAAAGCATGAGCAGTTCTTC
TRBD2	TRBJ2-1	-	TRBV5-1	16	CASSPLAGVDYNEQFF	TGCGCCAGCAGCCCACTAGCGGGAGTCGACTACAATGAGCAGTTCTTC
-	TRBJ2-2	-	TRBV20-1	14	CSASDSLNTGELFF	TGCAGTGCTTCGGACAGTCTGAACACCGGGGAGCTGTTTTTT
-	TRBJ2-1	many	TRBV20-1	13	CSGRTIGPDEQFF	TGCAGTGGAAGGACTATTGGACCGGATGAGCAGTTCTTC
-	TRBJ2-3	few	TRBV15	17	CATSSQGQGASPDTQYF	TGTGCCACCAGCTCTCAGGGGCAGGGAGCTTCCCCAGATACGCAGTATTTT
-	TRBJ1-5	few	TRBV5-5	16	CASSFYPLGGNQPQHF	TGTGCCAGCAGCTTTTACCCGCTGGGAGGCAATCAGCCCCAGCATTTT
TRBD1	TRBJ2-7	few	TRBV20-1	14	CSAVLQGAAYEQYF	TGCAGTGCGGTGTTACAGGGGGCGGCATACGAGCAGTACTTC
TRBD1	TRBJ1-2	-	TRBV7-2	17	CASSLVGGTGGTFGYTF	TGTGCCAGCAGCTTAGTCGGGGGGACAGGGGGAACGTTTGGCTACACCTTC
-	TRBJ2-5	many	TRBV11-2	15	CASSLFTQYQETQYF	TGTGCCAGCAGCTTATTCACTCAGTACCAAGAGACCCAGTACTTC
-	TRBJ2-7	few	TRBV5-1	15	CASSLSGIGTYEQYF	TGCGCCAGCAGCTTGAGTGGGATAGGAACCTACGAGCAGTACTTC
-	TRBJ1-1	-	TRBV4-1	13	CASSQAPTDEAFF	TGCGCCAGCAGCCAAGCGCCGACGGATGAAGCTTTCTTT
-	TRBJ2-7	few	TRBV12-3/TRBV12-4	15	CASSPRVGSSYEQYF	TGTGCCAGCAGTCCCCGGGTAGGCTCGTCCTACGAGCAGTACTTC
TRBD1	TRBJ1-2	few	TRBV25-1	15	CASSPRDRGLDGYTF	TGTGCCAGCAGTCCTCGGGACAGGGGGCTAGATGGCTACACCTTC
-	TRBJ2-6	many	TRBV29-1	14	CSVAWGSGANVLTF	TGCAGCGTTGCATGGGGCTCGGGGGCCAACGTCCTGACTTTC
-	TRBJ1-1	many	TRBV12-3/TRBV12-4	14	CASSLRTVNTEAFF	TGTGCCAGCAGTTTACGGACAGTGAACACTGAAGCTTTCTTT
-	TRBJ2-1	many	TRBV5-1	15	CASSLERGDYNEQFF	TGCGCCAGCAGCTTGGAAAGGGGGGATTACAATGAGCAGTTCTTC
TRBD2	TRBJ2-7	few	TRBV20-1	16	CSARDLRREPSYEQYF	TGCAGTGCTAGAGATTTGAGGCGGGAGCCCTCCTACGAGCAGTACTTC
-	TRBJ2-7	few	TRBV4-1	14	CASSQASLTYEQYF	TGCGCCAGCAGCCAGGCCAGCTTGACCTACGAGCAGTACTTC
-	TRBJ2-5	-	TRBV5-6	17	CASSLAWKSGGRETQYF	TGTGCCAGCAGCTTGGCCTGGAAATCCGGGGGAAGGGAGACCCAGTACTTC
TRBD2	TRBJ2-1	-	TRBV20-1	15	CSAHSGRFTYNEQFF	TGCAGTGCCCATAGCGGGAGGTTTACCTACAATGAGCAGTTCTTC
-	TRBJ2-2	-	TRBV14	13	CASSTVGTRELFF	TGTGCCAGCAGCACTGTCGGCACCCGGGAGCTGTTTTTT
TRBD1	TRBJ2-7	-	TRBV12-3/TRBV12-4	15	CASSLGTGARYEQYF	TGTGCCAGCAGTCTAGGGACAGGGGCACGGTACGAGCAGTACTTC
-	TRBJ2-1	few	TRBV20-1	17	CSARAFGAVRLYNEQFF	TGCAGTGCTAGAGCCTTTGGGGCTGTGCGGCTCTACAATGAGCAGTTCTTC
-	TRBJ2-1	few	TRBV4-3	16	CASSQSRRGSYNEQFF	TGCGCCAGCAGCCAATCTCGGAGGGGCTCCTACAATGAGCAGTTCTTC
-	TRBJ1-1	-	TRBV9	16	CASSVGIRATGTEAFF	TGTGCCAGCAGCGTAGGCATCCGGGCCACGGGGACTGAAGCTTTCTTT
-	TRBJ2-5	many	TRBV12-3/TRBV12-4	14	CASSLRLALETQYF	TGTGCCAGCAGTTTAAGGCTAGCGTTAGAGACCCAGTACTTC